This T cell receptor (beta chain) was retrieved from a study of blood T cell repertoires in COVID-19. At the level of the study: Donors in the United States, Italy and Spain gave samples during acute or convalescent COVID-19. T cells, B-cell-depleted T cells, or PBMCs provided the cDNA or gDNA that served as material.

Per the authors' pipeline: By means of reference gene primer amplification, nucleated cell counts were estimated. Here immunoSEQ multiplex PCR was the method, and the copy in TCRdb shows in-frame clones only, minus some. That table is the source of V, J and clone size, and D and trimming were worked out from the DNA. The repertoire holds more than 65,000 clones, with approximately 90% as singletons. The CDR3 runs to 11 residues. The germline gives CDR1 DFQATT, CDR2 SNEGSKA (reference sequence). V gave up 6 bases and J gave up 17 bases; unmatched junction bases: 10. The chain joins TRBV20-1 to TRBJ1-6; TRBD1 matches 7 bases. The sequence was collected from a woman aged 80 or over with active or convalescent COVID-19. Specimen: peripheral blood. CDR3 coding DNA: TGCAGTGCCATTACGGGACAGACGGTCCACTTT. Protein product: CSAITGQTVHF.